Given below is one T cell receptor (beta chain) in context. What it binds is unknown. This entry is derived from a study of T cell responses to AZD1222 COVID-19 vaccine. The overall study: Recipients boosted at about 4 weeks or about 12 weeks are pooled.

General study points: Unmutated variant regions reportedly attract nearly half of all spike-specific TCRs. Researchers report vaccine-associated CD4 TCRs spanning spike, with dominance at 160-218 and 743-854. Repertoire samples came only from after the peak T cell response.

Profiled with immunoSEQ multiplex PCR; TCRdb holds only in-frame clones, not every one. The sample consists of roughly 120,000 clones, more than 85% of them appearing once. The sequences come from peripheral blood, collected on day 0 of AZD1222 vaccination. The source is an adult in good health.

In DNA form, the CDR3 reads TGTGCCAGCGGACAGGGCACCGGGGAGCTGTTTTTT. This sequence encodes CASGQGTGELFF. V is TRBV12-3 or TRBV12-4 and J is TRBJ2-2; 8 bases map to TRBD1. The CDR3 consists of 12 residues. Losses at the gene ends were 8 bases for V and 4 bases for J; bases not matched to a gene: 0.